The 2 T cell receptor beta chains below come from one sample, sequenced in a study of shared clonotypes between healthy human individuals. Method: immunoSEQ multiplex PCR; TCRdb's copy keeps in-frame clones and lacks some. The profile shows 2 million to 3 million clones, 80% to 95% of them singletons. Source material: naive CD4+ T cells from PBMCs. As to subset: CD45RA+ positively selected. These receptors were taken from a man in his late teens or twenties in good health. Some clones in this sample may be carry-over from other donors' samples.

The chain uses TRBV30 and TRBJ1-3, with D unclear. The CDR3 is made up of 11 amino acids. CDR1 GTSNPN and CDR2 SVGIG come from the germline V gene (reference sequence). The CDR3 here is CAESSGNTIYF. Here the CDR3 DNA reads TGTGCGGAAAGCTCTGGAAACACCATATATTTT.

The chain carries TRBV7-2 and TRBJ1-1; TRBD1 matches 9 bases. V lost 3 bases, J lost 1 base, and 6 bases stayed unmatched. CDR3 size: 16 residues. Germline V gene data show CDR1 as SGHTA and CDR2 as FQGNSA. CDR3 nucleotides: TGTGCCAGCAGCTTGCGGACAGGGGTGAGGAACACTGAAGCTTTCTTT. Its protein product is CASSLRTGVRNTEAFF.